This passage covers 15 T cell receptor beta chains from one sample sequenced in a study of Graves' ophthalmopathy and Graves' hyperthyroidism. As the template, RNA transcripts were used to amplify TCR beta CDR3 regions. HTBI primers were employed in first-round RT-PCR, then a second-round multiplex PCR followed. TCRdb passed the multiplex PCR reads through MiXCR, listing each CDR3 protein once. The data contain 560,000 or so distinct CDR3 sequences, approximately 37% of them singletons. Source material: peripheral blood or thyroid tissue (not recorded which). The receptors originated from an adult man with Graves' hyperthyroidism.

This clonotype was seen repeatedly, ten times or more. This chain connects TRBV10-3 to TRBJ2-7; D not resolved. The CDR3 sequence is 14 residues long. V was trimmed by 6 bases and J by 4 bases, leaving 16 bases between them. The germline gives CDR1 ENHRY, CDR2 SYGVKD. CDR3 region: CAISDSPHGYEQYF. CDR3 bases: TGTGCCATCAGCGATTCCCCGCATGGGTACGAGCAGTACTTC.

This rearrangement joins TRBV24-1 to TRBJ1-1, with a tentative D call TRBD1 (6 bases). The CDR3 is 16 residues long. The germline V gene has CDR1 KGHDR and CDR2 SFDVKD. Trimming took 5 bases from V and 1 from J, leaving 16 bases between them. CDR3 in DNA: TGTGCCACCAGTGGTCCCGGACAGAAAAGGAACACTGAAGCTTTCTTT. Translated: CATSGPGQKRNTEAFF.

At least ten counts were recorded for this clonotype. This chain connects TRBV20-1 to TRBJ1-1; TRBD1 matches at 7 bases. The V gene's germline CDR1 is DFQATT and CDR2 SNEGSKA (reference sequence). V lost 7 bases, J lost 2 bases, and 7 bases stayed unmatched. CDR3 length: 13 residues. CDR3 residues: CSVSRGFNTEAFF. As DNA, the CDR3 is TGCAGTGTAAGCAGGGGGTTTAACACTGAAGCTTTCTTT.

This clonotype was seen many times. V and J are TRBV4-1 and TRBJ1-5; unclear D gene. V was clipped by 6 bases and J by 5 bases, with 17 bases between them. Germline CDR1 MGHRA, CDR2 YSYEKL. The CDR3 has 15 amino acids. The CDR3 region is CASSPTAYEDQPQHF. The CDR3 DNA reads as TGCGCCAGCAGTCCCACGGCATATGAGGATCAGCCCCAGCATTTT.

The V and J genes are TRBV7-2 and TRBJ1-5; D possibly corresponds to TRBD1 (6 bases). Trimming took off 0 bases at V and 11 bases at J, with 14 bases between the two ends. The length of the CDR3 is 14 residues. Per germline, CDR1 SGHTA and CDR2 FQGNSA. CDR3 DNA: TGTGCCAGCAGCTTAGCACCAGGGGTGGAGACCCAGCATTTT. This translates into CASSLAPGVETQHF.

The chain carries TRBV2 and TRBJ1-5; no definite D call. Trimming cost V 2 bases and J 7 bases, with 12 bases left between them. Germline assignment: CDR1 SNHLY and CDR2 FYNNEI. The CDR3 consists of 14 residues. CDR3 in DNA: TGTGCCAGCAGTGAATATGGGGTTGGCCAGCCCCAGCATTTT. Translation: CASSEYGVGQPQHF.

CDR3 loop: CATSRRQGAGETQYF. The DNA of the CDR3 is TGTGCCACCAGCAGGAGACAGGGGGCGGGTGAGACCCAGTACTTC. The V and J genes are TRBV15 and TRBJ2-5; 10 bases map to TRBD1. The ends lost 3 bases at V and 5 bases at J; junction bases unmatched: 6. The germline gives CDR1 LNHNV, CDR2 YYDKDF (reference sequence). The CDR3 is 15 residues long. Full variable domain (remainder filled in from reference TRBV15 and TRBJ2-5): DAMVIQNPRYQVTQFGKPVTLSCSQTLNHNVMYWYQQKSSQAPKLLFHYYDKDFNNEADTPDNFQSRRPNTSFCFLDIRSPGLGDTAMYLCATSRRQGAGETQYFGPGTRLLVL.

The chain couples TRBV28 to TRBJ1-2, with 11 bases aligning to TRBD1. The CDR3 runs 12 residues. In germline, CDR1 is MDHEN, CDR2 SYDVKM. The V segment lost 5 bases and the J segment 11 bases; nucleotides outside the gene matches: 4. CDR3 residues: CASSARDRGYTF. CDR3 sequence (DNA): TGTGCCAGCAGTGCCCGGGACAGGGGGTACACCTTC.

V gene TRBV7-3 combines with J gene TRBJ2-5, with D unclear. The J call may be mistaken, given a closer DNA end match to TRBJ2-1. The germline gives CDR1 SGHTA, CDR2 FQGTGA. The CDR3 loop spans 12 amino acids. The CDR3, as DNA: TGTGCCAGCAGCTCAGCGTCGCATGAGCAGTTCTTC. Its protein is CASSSASHEQFF.

In its sample, this clonotype was seen a few times. The chain links TRBV12-3 or TRBV12-4 to TRBJ1-4; D perhaps matches TRBD1 (5 bases). The CDR3 has 14 amino acids. Trimming stripped 1 base from V and 10 bases from J, with 13 bases between. CDR3 DNA sequence: TGTGCCAGCAGTTTAGTAGGGACCTTTGCAAAACTGTTTTTT. Protein product: CASSLVGTFAKLFF.

This clonotype was seen a single time. The V call is TRBV15, the J call TRBJ1-2; D unresolved. CDR1 and CDR2 (germline): LNHNV, YYDKDF (reference sequence). The CDR3 covers 14 residues. The V end lost 1 base, the J end lost 4 bases, and 10 bases lay between the germline ends. Written as DNA, the CDR3 is TGTGCCACCAGCAGAGCGGCTAGCAGCTATGGCTACACCTTC. Translation gives CATSRAASSYGYTF.

The chain combines TRBV20-1 with TRBJ2-7, with 8 bases aligning to TRBD1. CDR1 DFQATT and CDR2 SNEGSKA come from the germline V gene (reference sequence). This CDR3 spans 15 amino acids. The junction had 9 bases not matched to a gene; V was cut back by 0 bases and J by 5 bases. The CDR3 DNA follows: TGCAGTGCTAGAGACCGGGACAGGAGGGACCACGAGCAGTACTTC. It translates to CSARDRDRRDHEQYF.

At least ten counts were recorded for this clonotype. V and J are TRBV5-1 and TRBJ2-2; TRBD2 is a possible D gene (7 bases). V was clipped by 5 bases and J by 2 bases, with 13 bases between them. Germline assignment: CDR1 SGHRS and CDR2 YFSETQ. The CDR3 is 15 amino acids. The CDR3 is CASRLAGANTGELFF. The CDR3 nucleotides are TGCGCCAGCAGACTGGCGGGGGCTAACACCGGGGAGCTGTTTTTT.

Of note for this clonotype: A much larger clone is a single base away; this may be a read error. The final CDR3 position lacks the conserved phenylalanine or tryptophan, pointing to a likely read error. The chain is built from TRBV12-3 or TRBV12-4 and TRBJ1-2, with 10 bases aligning to TRBD1. CDR3 length: 16 residues. The V and J ends lost 5 bases and 3 bases, in that order; junction bases with no gene match: 9. The CDR3, as DNA: TGTGCCAGCAGTGCCGGGACAGGGGTGCTCTACTATGGCTACACCTGC. It yields the protein CASSAGTGVLYYGYTC.

At least ten counts were recorded for this clonotype. The chain carries TRBV7-2 and TRBJ1-1, with D tentatively TRBD1 (6 bases). CDR1 is SGHTA, CDR2 FQGNSA, per germline. The CDR3 is made up of 14 amino acids. With 1 base removed from V and 4 bases from J, the gap between germline ends came to 10 bases. CDR3 amino acids: CASSLGQGSTEAFF. In DNA form, the CDR3 reads TGTGCCAGCAGCTTAGGGCAGGGGAGCACTGAAGCTTTCTTT.